A single sample is the source of the 18 T cell receptor beta chains below, sequenced in a study of blood T cell repertoires in COVID-19. Sequencing used immunoSEQ multiplex PCR; TCRdb keeps in-frame clones, though not all of them. Of hundreds of thousands of clones listed, around four fifths are singletons. Sequencing input: peripheral blood. All receptors derive from a man older than 75 with acute or convalescent COVID-19.

The genes are TRBV5-5 and TRBJ1-4, with no clear D. CDR1 is SGHKS and CDR2 is YYEKEE in the germline V gene (reference sequence). The germline V and J ends were trimmed by 0 bases and 8 bases, with 14 bases remaining between them. This CDR3 has 15 residues. CDR3 amino acids: CASSLDGSQKEKLFF. The CDR3 DNA reads as TGTGCCAGCAGCTTGGACGGGTCCCAGAAGGAAAAACTGTTTTTT.

The rearrangement joins TRBV4-1 to TRBJ1-1; D may be TRBD1 (5 bases). The length of the CDR3 is 16 residues. The germline gives CDR1 MGHRA, CDR2 YSYEKL. V was trimmed by 1 base and J by 2 bases, leaving 14 bases between them. CDR3 region: CASSQAAGGVNTEAFF. For the CDR3, the DNA is TGCGCCAGCAGCCAAGCCGCCGGGGGAGTAAACACTGAAGCTTTCTTT.

In DNA form, the CDR3 reads TGTGCCAGCAGCTTATCGGATCAGGGGTACATTCAGTACTTC. This gives the protein CASSLSDQGYIQYF. V gene TRBV7-9 combines with J gene TRBJ2-4; the D gene is possibly TRBD1 (6 bases). Germline CDR1 is SEHNR and CDR2 is FQNEAQ (reference sequence). V shed 2 bases and J shed 8 bases, with 13 bases lying between them. The length of the CDR3 is 14 residues.

The chain links TRBV19 to TRBJ1-5; 9 bases are shared with TRBD1. This CDR3 is built from 14 residues. Germline CDR1 reads LNHDA; CDR2 reads SQIVND (reference sequence). Trimming at V came to 6 bases and at J to 5 bases, leaving 5 bases not matched to a gene. The CDR3 DNA reads TGTGCCAGTAGGGAAGGACAGGGGTATCAGCCCCAGCATTTT. This sequence encodes CASREGQGYQPQHF.

The chain joins TRBV2 to TRBJ1-4, with D possibly TRBD1 on 5 matching bases. The CDR3 length is 15 residues. V lost 6 bases and J 5 bases, leaving 16 bases between the germline ends. Germline CDR1 is SNHLY and CDR2 is FYNNEI. The CDR3 protein is CASRFRQQGNEKLFF. CDR3 sequence (DNA): TGTGCCAGCAGATTTAGACAGCAGGGAAATGAAAAACTGTTTTTT.

The chain uses TRBV5-1 and TRBJ2-7; tentative D call: TRBD1 (5 bases). Germline V gene sequence: CDR1 SGHRS, CDR2 YFSETQ. V lost 4 bases, J lost 2 bases, and 19 bases lay in between. The CDR3 is made up of 16 amino acids. CDR3 residues: CASSLTAGWSPYEQYF. The CDR3 DNA is TGCGCCAGCAGCCTGACGGCAGGGTGGTCGCCCTACGAGCAGTACTTC.

This clone was observed a single time. The chain is built from TRBV5-1 and TRBJ2-7; D may be TRBD1 (6 bases). Germline CDR1 is SGHRS and CDR2 is YFSETQ. The CDR3 has 14 amino acids. The V and J ends lost 5 bases and 11 bases respectively, with 23 bases between them. CDR3 sequence (DNA): TGCGCCAGCAGATCCGGGACAACCCTTCTCCGCGAGTACTTC. Its translation is CASRSGTTLLREYF.

This chain connects TRBV12-3 or TRBV12-4 to TRBJ1-2; D unresolved. The CDR3 is 13 residues long. V was shortened by 6 bases and J by 3 bases, with 11 bases between the two germline ends. In nucleotides, the CDR3 is TGTGCCAGCAGAGACTGGATAGACTATGGCTACACCTTC. Its protein product is CASRDWIDYGYTF.

This chain connects TRBV6-5 to TRBJ2-6, with TRBD1 as a possible D gene (5 bases). Germline-derived CDR1 and CDR2 are MNHEY and SVGAGI. CDR3 length equals 13 residues. The germline V and J ends were trimmed by 2 bases and 7 bases, with 6 bases remaining between them. This CDR3 reads CASSYRTANVLTF. The CDR3 nucleotides are TGTGCCAGCAGTTACCGGACAGCCAACGTCCTGACTTTC.

The chain is built from TRBV6-1 and TRBJ1-1; D possibly corresponds to TRBD1 (5 bases). V dropped 7 bases and J dropped 4 bases, with 10 bases sitting between them. Per germline, CDR1 MNHNS and CDR2 SASEGT. The CDR3 has 12 amino acids. The CDR3 nucleotides are TGTGCCAGCACAGGCGGGGGCACTGAAGCTTTCTTT. It translates to CASTGGGTEAFF.

The chain joins TRBV7-2 to TRBJ1-1; TRBD1 matches at 9 bases. V shed 5 bases, J shed 5 bases, and the junction held 9 bases outside the gene matches. The germline V gene encodes CDR1 SGHTA and CDR2 FQGNSA. This CDR3 has 15 residues. CDR3 DNA: TGTGCCAGCAGCGACCTACAGGGGGCGAGGACTGAAGCTTTCTTT. Translating gives CASSDLQGARTEAFF.

This sequence joins TRBV6-5 and TRBJ1-2; tentative D call: TRBD1 (6 bases). Germline assignment: CDR1 MNHEY and CDR2 SVGAGI. The CDR3 is 13 residues long. V was shortened by 7 bases and J by 4 bases, with 13 bases between the two germline ends. The CDR3 bases are TGTGCCAGCAAATTGGCAGGGGCCTATGGCTACACCTTC. Its translation is CASKLAGAYGYTF.

V usage is TRBV12-3 or TRBV12-4 and J usage is TRBJ1-1; 9 bases align to TRBD1. Trimming at V came to 7 bases and at J to 2 bases, leaving 2 bases not matched to a gene. The CDR3 is 13 amino acids. CDR3 DNA: TGTGCCAGCATTACAGGGGGCAACACTGAAGCTTTCTTT. Amino acids: CASITGGNTEAFF.

The V and J genes are TRBV5-1 and TRBJ2-3; the match to TRBD1 covers 9 bases. CDR3 length: 16 amino acids. The germline CDR1 and CDR2 sequences are SGHRS and YFSETQ. After removal of 4 bases from V and 4 bases from J, the junction contained 10 bases not matched to a gene. The CDR3 region is CASSSGTGLGADTQYF. The CDR3 DNA sequence: TGCGCCAGCAGCAGCGGGACAGGGTTGGGCGCAGATACGCAGTATTTT.

V is TRBV3-1 (or the pseudogene TRBV3-2) and J is TRBJ2-1; 8 positions agree with TRBD2. The CDR3 contains 16 residues. Germline V gene data show CDR1 as LGHDT and CDR2 as YNNKEL (reference sequence). Trimming removed 3 bases from V and 3 bases from J; junction bases left unmatched: 7. CDR3 DNA sequence: TGTGCCAGCAGCCACGCCAGCGGGAGCAGCTACAATGAGCAGTTCTTC. Its translation: CASSHASGSSYNEQFF.

Comments on this clone: Other DNA sequences in the sample encode the same CDR3. V gene TRBV6-5 combines with J gene TRBJ1-2, with 9 bases lining up with TRBD1. The germline CDR1 and CDR2 sequences are MNHEY and SVGAGI. V was clipped by 6 bases and J by 0 bases; unmatched bases: 2. This CDR3 spans 14 amino acids. In DNA, the CDR3 is TGTGCCAGCAGCCGGACAGGGGCTAACTATGGCTACACCTTC. Translation: CASSRTGANYGYTF.

This clone was observed a single time. The chain has TRBV6-1 and TRBJ1-2; D not certain. V lost 3 bases and J 10 bases, leaving 15 bases between the germline ends. The CDR3 has 13 residues. Germline CDR1 MNHNS, CDR2 SASEGT. CDR3: CASSDSSVVPYTF. In DNA, the CDR3 is TGTGCCAGCAGTGATTCTTCTGTTGTCCCCTACACCTTC.

The gene calls are TRBV6-4 and TRBJ2-7; TRBD2 agrees at 9 bases. The CDR3 runs 16 residues. CDR1 MRHNA and CDR2 SNTAGT come from the germline V gene. Unmatched junction bases numbered 9, after V lost 2 bases and J lost 4 bases. The CDR3 coding sequence is TGTGCCAGCAGTGACGGCCTAGCGGGACTTCCATACGAGCAGTACTTC. Amino acids: CASSDGLAGLPYEQYF.